This T cell receptor (beta chain) stems from a study of T cell responses to AZD1222 COVID-19 vaccine. This clone was observed a single time. Its matching antigen is unknown. Study-level results: Unmutated variant regions are reportedly the target of nearly half of TCRs that are spike-specific. Samples come after the peak T cell response, not at day 14. Only 5 to 7 AZD1222 recipients tested seropositive at baseline. Breadth and depth of Spike-specific TCRs rose after two AZD1222 doses.

Sequencing was performed with immunoSEQ multiplex PCR; in TCRdb, only in-frame clones are kept and a portion is missing. The sample holds some 160,000 clones, 85% to 95% seen once. The germline V and J ends were trimmed by 1 base and 6 bases, with 13 bases remaining between them. Per germline, CDR1 LNHNV and CDR2 YYDKDF (reference sequence). CDR3 length: 14 amino acids. The chain uses TRBV15 and TRBJ2-7; no definite D call. The material was peripheral blood, obtained on day 0 of AZD1222 vaccination. This clonotype originated in an adult in good health. CDR3 protein: CATSRASLLGEQYF. CDR3 sequence (DNA): TGTGCCACCAGCAGAGCTAGTCTGTTAGGCGAGCAGTACTTC.